Here is one T cell receptor (beta chain) with its context. The antigen is unknown. CDR1 is SNHLY and CDR2 is FYNNEI in the germline V gene. V trimming: 4 bases; J trimming: 3 bases; junction bases outside the gene matches: 5. The CDR3 consists of 17 residues. Clones were sequenced by immunoSEQ multiplex PCR, and TCRdb holds only the in-frame ones, with some missing. The sample includes 110,000 to 150,000 clones, around 90% seen only once; the top ten take about 1.5%. This entry comes from a study of CD4+ T cells in melanoma. Whole-study results and caveats: In melanoma, neoantigen-specific CD4+ T cells reportedly differed in differentiation state. A reported correlation linked neoantigen-specific CD4+ T cells to CD8+, macrophage and B cell function.

This clonotype was obtained from a human donor with melanoma. The rearrangement uses TRBV2 and TRBJ2-3, with 15 bases that match TRBD2. CDR3 region: CASSGTSGGVGTDTQYF. CDR3 sequence (DNA): TGTGCCAGCAGTGGGACTAGCGGGGGGGTTGGGACAGATACGCAGTATTTT.